This is a list of T cell receptor beta chains from one sample in a study of T-cell memory formation after mild COVID-19. TCRdb re-analysed the 5' RACE reads in MiXCR, keeping a single row per CDR3 protein. The table includes roughly 450,000 distinct CDR3 sequences, 15% to 20% detected once. Source material: PBMCs or a T cell subset sorted from them (not recorded which). These receptors originate from a man younger than 35 who had mild COVID-19 (a few samples of this study predate the infection). Cell type and time point are not known. The CDR3 runs from the conserved cysteine through the conserved F or W. A D gene is named only where the DNA matches it firmly. Clone size is given for some rows only: seen once, a few or many times, or a class if the clone is expanded.

d_call	j_call	v_call	clone_size	cdr3_nt	cdr3_aa
-	TRBJ2-7	TRBV4-3	-	TGCGCCAGCAGCCAAGTAATAGGGGGTTCCTACGAGCAGTACTTC	CASSQVIGGSYEQYF
-	TRBJ1-1	TRBV29-1	few	TGCAGCGTGGGGAAAGACACTGAAGCTTTCTTT	CSVGKDTEAFF
TRBD1	TRBJ1-5	TRBV2	-	TGTGCCAGCAGACTCACAGGGGAGGTGTCCCAGCATTTT	CASRLTGEVSQHF
-	TRBJ2-4	TRBV12-3/TRBV12-4	-	TGTGCCAGCAGTTTCTCGGGATTCCTAAACATTCAGTACTTC	CASSFSGFLNIQYF
TRBD2	TRBJ2-3	TRBV9	-	TGTGCCAGCAGCGTAGGGGGGAGGGTCGGAGGCACAGATACGCAGTATTTT	CASSVGGRVGGTDTQYF
-	TRBJ2-3	TRBV4-3	many	TGCGCCAGCAGCCAAGATGGGTTTCCTCGCCCGCAGTATTTT	CASSQDGFPRPQYF
-	TRBJ2-7	TRBV11-2	-	TGTGCCAGCAGCCGCGGGATCCCGGGACAGCCAGTCACCTACGAGCAGTACTTC	CASSRGIPGQPVTYEQYF
-	TRBJ2-5	TRBV29-1	-	TGCAGCGTTGAAGATCCTGAAATCCGGGACGGCGAGACCCAGTACTTC	CSVEDPEIRDGETQYF
TRBD1	TRBJ1-4	TRBV6-5	-	TGTGCCAGCAGTACCCTGGACAGGGGGCATGAAAAACTGTTTTTT	CASSTLDRGHEKLFF
-	TRBJ1-1	TRBV18	-	TGTGCCAGCTCACGAGGGGCACAGATGAACACTGAAGCTTTCTTT	CASSRGAQMNTEAFF
-	TRBJ2-7	TRBV6-6	few	TGTGCCAGCAGCCGCTCGCGAGGGGTATCCTACGAGCAGTACTTC	CASSRSRGVSYEQYF
TRBD1	TRBJ2-5	TRBV5-1	few	TGCGCCAGCAGAACGGGACAGGGGGAGACCCAGTACTTC	CASRTGQGETQYF
-	TRBJ2-7	TRBV6-5	-	TGTGCCAGCACCAAACCAGGGCTAGGGGAGCAGTACTTC	CASTKPGLGEQYF
-	TRBJ1-5	TRBV4-1	few	TGCGCCAGCAGCCAAGATGAGGGCAGGCCCCAGCATTTT	CASSQDEGRPQHF
-	TRBJ2-1	TRBV5-1	few	TGCGCCAGCAGCCCGGACAGAGCGGGCGAGCAGTTCTTC	CASSPDRAGEQFF
TRBD2	TRBJ2-1	TRBV6-5	-	TGTGCCAGCAGGGGACTAGCGGGGGGTCGCTGGTTCTTC	CASRGLAGGRWFF
TRBD2	TRBJ2-3	TRBV24-1	few	TGTGCCACCGGCCTAGCGGGGGGAGATACGCAGTATTTT	CATGLAGGDTQYF
-	TRBJ1-2	TRBV29-1	-	TGCAGCGGTGAAGACGGGGGAGGCTACACCTTC	CSGEDGGGYTF
TRBD1	TRBJ2-1	TRBV28	-	TGTGCCAGCAATACCCGGGACAGGAAGTTCTTC	CASNTRDRKFF
TRBD1	TRBJ1-6	TRBV5-1	many	TGCGCCAGCAGCCCGAGAAAAGACGGACAGGTCAATTCACCCCTCCACTTT	CASSPRKDGQVNSPLHF
-	TRBJ1-2	TRBV5-1	many	TGCGCCAGCAGCTTGATGCAGTCTAACTATGGCTACACCTTC	CASSLMQSNYGYTF
-	TRBJ2-7	TRBV5-5	many	TGTGCCAGCAGCTCTTACGAGTACGAGCAGTACTTC	CASSSYEYEQYF
TRBD1	TRBJ1-2	TRBV7-2	many	TGTGCCAGCAGCTCGGGACAGTTCTATGGCTACACCTTC	CASSSGQFYGYTF
TRBD1	TRBJ1-2	TRBV4-1	-	TGCGCCAGCAGCCAAGGTCAGGGACAGATCTATGGCTACACCTTC	CASSQGQGQIYGYTF
-	TRBJ1-2	TRBV5-6	-	TGTGCCAGCAGCTTGACGAGGGCCGGGGGCTACACCTTC	CASSLTRAGGYTF
TRBD2	TRBJ2-3	TRBV20-1	few	TGCAGCCCTACTAGCGGGGGAAGCGTAGATACGCAGTATTTT	CSPTSGGSVDTQYF
-	TRBJ2-7	TRBV21-1	-	TGTGCCAGCAGCACTTACGAGAGGGGGACAGGGGGCCGGAACTTC	CASSTYERGTGGRNF
TRBD2	TRBJ2-1	TRBV6-6	many	TGTGCCAGCAGTTACTCCAGCGGGGATGATGAGCAGTTCTTC	CASSYSSGDDEQFF
-	TRBJ1-4	TRBV14	-	TGTGCCAGCAGCCGTAGAACGAGGGGTGAAAAACTGTTTTTT	CASSRRTRGEKLFF
TRBD2	TRBJ2-1	TRBV7-2	few	TGTGCCAGCAGCTTAAAAGGGGCTAGCGGGCTCAATGAGCAGTTCTTC	CASSLKGASGLNEQFF
TRBD1	TRBJ2-2	TRBV11-2	-	TGTGCCCAGGGGGACACGAACACCGGGGAGCTGTTTTTT	CAQGDTNTGELFF
-	TRBJ2-3	TRBV7-2	few	TGTGCCAGCAGCTTCAGGGGACGAGATACGCAGTATTTT	CASSFRGRDTQYF
-	TRBJ1-1	TRBV20-1	-	TGCAGTGCTAGAGTTGACGGGAACACTGAAGCTTTCTTT	CSARVDGNTEAFF
-	TRBJ1-5	TRBV6-2/TRBV6-3	few	TGTGCCAGCAGTTACGAGGTTCGGCAGCCCCAGCATTTT	CASSYEVRQPQHF
-	TRBJ1-2	TRBV29-1	few	TGCAGCGTCGCGTCGGGAGGCAGTCGAGGCTACACCTTC	CSVASGGSRGYTF
-	TRBJ2-7	TRBV7-8	-	TGTGCCAGCAGCCCCCCTGGGTTCGCCTCCTACGAGCAGTACTTC	CASSPPGFASYEQYF
-	TRBJ2-7	TRBV20-1	few	TGCAGTGCTAGAGATCTCGGCGGGGGCACCTACGAGCAGTACTTC	CSARDLGGGTYEQYF
-	TRBJ2-5	TRBV24-1	-	TGTGCCACCAGTGATTTACCGGGATCGCAAGAGACCCAGTACTTC	CATSDLPGSQETQYF
-	TRBJ1-2	TRBV7-9	many	TGTGCCAGCAGCCCCCGGACGGAGAACTATGGCTACACCTTC	CASSPRTENYGYTF
-	TRBJ1-5	TRBV6-5	-	TGTGCCAAGCAGGGCCGGGGGCATAGCAATCAGCCCCAGCATTTT	CAKQGRGHSNQPQHF
-	TRBJ1-4	TRBV7-9	-	TGTGCCAGCAGCTTACCACCAGACAAGGCAACTAATGAAAAACTGTTTTTT	CASSLPPDKATNEKLFF
-	TRBJ2-5	TRBV28	-	TGTGCCAGCAGTTCGGGAGACACCCAAGAGACCCAGTACTTC	CASSSGDTQETQYF
-	TRBJ1-1	TRBV29-1	few	TGCAGCGTTAAAATTTGGGTGCTCACTGAAGCTTTCTTT	CSVKIWVLTEAFF
TRBD1	TRBJ2-1	TRBV4-1	-	TGCGCCAGCAGCCAACTGAGGACAGGATACAATGAGCAGTTCTTC	CASSQLRTGYNEQFF
TRBD2	TRBJ2-3	TRBV6-2/TRBV6-3	few	TGTGCCAGCAGTTACTCCGTAGCGGGGGATTCCACAGATACGCAGTATTTT	CASSYSVAGDSTDTQYF
-	TRBJ2-3	TRBV24-1	-	TGTGCCACGGAGGGGGACCGCACAGATACGCAGTATTTT	CATEGDRTDTQYF
-	TRBJ1-1	TRBV12-3/TRBV12-4	-	TGTGCCAGCAGTTTAAAGGGAGCCGACACTGAAGCTTTCTTT	CASSLKGADTEAFF
-	TRBJ2-3	TRBV29-1	many	TGCAGCGTGTCGACTACAGATACGCAGTATTTT	CSVSTTDTQYF
-	TRBJ1-2	TRBV5-4	few	TGTGCCAGCAGCTCTATGGCCGGGGGCGGGACATTCTATGGCTACACCTTC	CASSSMAGGGTFYGYTF
TRBD1	TRBJ2-7	TRBV30	-	TGTGCCTGGAGTAGAACCAGGGGGCTTGAGGACGAGCAGTACTTC	CAWSRTRGLEDEQYF
-	TRBJ2-2	TRBV20-1	many	TGCAGTGTCGCTAGCCCCACCGGGGAGCTGTTTTTT	CSVASPTGELFF
-	TRBJ2-4	TRBV28	-	TGTGCCAGCCGATCGGGGGTAGCCAAAAACATTCAGTACTTC	CASRSGVAKNIQYF
-	TRBJ2-3	TRBV3-1	-	TGTGCCAGCAGCTCCTACGCCGGTGGTACGCAGTATTTT	CASSSYAGGTQYF
-	TRBJ2-5	TRBV7-9	-	TGTGCCAGCAGCTTAACGTGGGAGGAGACCCAGTACTTC	CASSLTWEETQYF
-	TRBJ2-1	TRBV12-3/TRBV12-4	few	TGTGCCAGCAGTTTGTTGGTGGGGCAGGACAATGAGCAGTTCTTC	CASSLLVGQDNEQFF
TRBD2	TRBJ2-5	TRBV6-1	-	TGTGCCAGCGAGGTTTGGCTAGCGGGGGGAGAGACCCAGTACTTC	CASEVWLAGGETQYF
-	TRBJ1-4	TRBV29-1	few	TGCAGCGTTGGGGACGCTGAAAAACTGTTTTTT	CSVGDAEKLFF
TRBD2	TRBJ2-7	TRBV6-5	-	TGTGCCAGCAGTGGACTAGCGGGGGGACAGAGCTCCTACGAGCAGTACTTC	CASSGLAGGQSSYEQYF
TRBD1	TRBJ1-1	TRBV7-2	few	TGTGCCAGCAGCGAGACAGGGTTCAACACTGAAGCTTTCTTT	CASSETGFNTEAFF